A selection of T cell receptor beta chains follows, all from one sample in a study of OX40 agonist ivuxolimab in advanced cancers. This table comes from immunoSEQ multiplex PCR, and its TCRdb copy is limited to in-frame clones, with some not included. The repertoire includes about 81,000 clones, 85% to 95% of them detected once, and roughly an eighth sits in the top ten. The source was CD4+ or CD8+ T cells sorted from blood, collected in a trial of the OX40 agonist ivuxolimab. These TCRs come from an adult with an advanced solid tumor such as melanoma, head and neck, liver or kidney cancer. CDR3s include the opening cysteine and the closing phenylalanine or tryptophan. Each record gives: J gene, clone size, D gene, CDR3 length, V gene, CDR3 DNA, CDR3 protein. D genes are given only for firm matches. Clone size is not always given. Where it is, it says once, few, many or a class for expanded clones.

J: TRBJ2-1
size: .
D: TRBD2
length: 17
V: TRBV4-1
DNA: TGCGCCAGCAGCCAAGATGCCCCTAGCGGGAGCCACAATGAGCAGTTCTTC
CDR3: CASSQDAPSGSHNEQFF

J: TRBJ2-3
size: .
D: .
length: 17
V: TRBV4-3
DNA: TGCGCCAGCAGCCAAGATTACCGGGGCGGGCTCACAGATACGCAGTATTTT
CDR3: CASSQDYRGGLTDTQYF

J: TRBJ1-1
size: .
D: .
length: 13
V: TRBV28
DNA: TGTGCCAGCAGTTTAAGGTGGTCCACTGAAGCTTTCTTT
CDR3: CASSLRWSTEAFF

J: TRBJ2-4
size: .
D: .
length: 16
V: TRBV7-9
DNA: TGTGCCAGCAGCCCCCCTACCGGGATTTCCAAAAACATTCAGTACTTC
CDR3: CASSPPTGISKNIQYF

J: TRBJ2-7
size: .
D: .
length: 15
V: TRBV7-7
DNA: TGTGCTAGCAGCTTAGCGGTCCTTCCCTCCTACGAGCAGTACTTC
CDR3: CASSLAVLPSYEQYF

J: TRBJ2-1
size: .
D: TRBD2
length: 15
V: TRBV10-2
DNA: TGCGCCAGCAGTGAGACTAGCGGGGGTTACAATGAGCAGTTCTTC
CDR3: CASSETSGGYNEQFF

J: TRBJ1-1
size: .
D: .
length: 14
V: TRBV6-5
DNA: TGTGCCAGCAGTTACCCGGGCCTTCGAGGGGGAGCTTTCTTT
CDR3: CASSYPGLRGGAFF

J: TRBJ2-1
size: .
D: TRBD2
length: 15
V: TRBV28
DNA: TGTGCCAGCTTTTCACGAGAACTAGCGTACAATGAGCAGTTCTTC
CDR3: CASFSRELAYNEQFF

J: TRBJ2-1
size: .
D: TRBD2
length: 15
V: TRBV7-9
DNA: TGTGCCAGCAGCTCCTGGACTAGCGGGAGCAATGAGCAGTTCTTC
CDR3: CASSSWTSGSNEQFF

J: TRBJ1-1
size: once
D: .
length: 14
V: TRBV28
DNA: TGTGCCAGCAGTTGGTCGAGCTCAAACACTGAAGCTTTCTTT
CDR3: CASSWSSSNTEAFF

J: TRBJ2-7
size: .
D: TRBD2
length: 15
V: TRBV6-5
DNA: TGTGCCAGCAGTTCGGGACTAGCGGGAGGTTACGAGCAGTACTTC
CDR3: CASSSGLAGGYEQYF

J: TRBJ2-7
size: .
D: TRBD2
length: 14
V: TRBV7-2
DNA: TGTGCCAGCAGTTCTAGCGCGGGGGGTTACGAGCAGTACTTC
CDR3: CASSSSAGGYEQYF

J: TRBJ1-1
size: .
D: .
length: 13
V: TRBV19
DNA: TGTGCCAGTAGTATAGCGGGGGGGGCTGAAGCTTTCTTT
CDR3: CASSIAGGAEAFF

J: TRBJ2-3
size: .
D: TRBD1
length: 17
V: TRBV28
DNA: TGTGCCAGCACCCAAACCGGGACAGGGGGCGGTGGAGATACGCAGTATTTT
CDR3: CASTQTGTGGGGDTQYF

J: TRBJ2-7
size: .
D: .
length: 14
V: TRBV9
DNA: TGTGCCAGCAGCGCTAGCGCTACAACCTACGAGCAGTACTTC
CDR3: CASSASATTYEQYF

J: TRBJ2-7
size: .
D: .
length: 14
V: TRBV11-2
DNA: TGTGCCAGCAGCTTAGATGGAACCTCCTACGAGCAGTACTTC
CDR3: CASSLDGTSYEQYF

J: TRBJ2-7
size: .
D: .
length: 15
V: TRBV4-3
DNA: TGCGCCAGCAGCCAAGAAGGGGCAGGCTTCTACGAGCAGTACTTC
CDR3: CASSQEGAGFYEQYF

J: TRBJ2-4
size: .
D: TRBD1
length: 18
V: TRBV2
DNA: TGTGCCAGCATCCTGGGACAGGGGGAAGTGGGAGCCAAAAACATTCAGTACTTC
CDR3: CASILGQGEVGAKNIQYF

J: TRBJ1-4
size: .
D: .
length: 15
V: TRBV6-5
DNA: TGTGCCAGCAGTCTAACACGGACCCTAAATGAAAAACTGTTTTTT
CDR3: CASSLTRTLNEKLFF

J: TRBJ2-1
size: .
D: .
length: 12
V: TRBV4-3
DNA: TGCGCCAGCGGGGGGGGGCGTAGTGAGCAGTTCTTC
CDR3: CASGGGRSEQFF

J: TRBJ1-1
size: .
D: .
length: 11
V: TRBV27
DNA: TGTGCCAGTAGGACGGGGGAGGCGGCTTTCTTT
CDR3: CASRTGEAAFF

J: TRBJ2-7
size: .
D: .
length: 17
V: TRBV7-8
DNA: TGTGCCAGCAGCTTAGTGGCAGGGGTAGCGTTCTCCTACGAGCAGTACTTC
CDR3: CASSLVAGVAFSYEQYF

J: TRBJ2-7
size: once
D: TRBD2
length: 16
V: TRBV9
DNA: TGTGCCAGCAGCGCAGAGCCGGGACTAGCCCCCCACGAGCAGTACTTC
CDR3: CASSAEPGLAPHEQYF

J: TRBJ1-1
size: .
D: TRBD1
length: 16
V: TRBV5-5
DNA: TGTGCCAGCAGCCATCCTTCGGACAGGGGGACCACTGAAGCTTTCTTT
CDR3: CASSHPSDRGTTEAFF

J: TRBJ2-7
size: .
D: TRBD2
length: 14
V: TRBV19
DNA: TGTGCCAGTAGTATGACTAGCGGGGCTCCCGAGCAGTACTTC
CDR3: CASSMTSGAPEQYF

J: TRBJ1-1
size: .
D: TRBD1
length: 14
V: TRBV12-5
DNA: TGTGCTAGCATCCAGGGGGGCATGAACACTGAAGCTTTCTTT
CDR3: CASIQGGMNTEAFF

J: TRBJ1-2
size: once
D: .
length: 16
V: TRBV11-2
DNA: TGTGCCAGCAGCTTAGGCCGAGGGTTAACTAACTATGGCTACACCTTC
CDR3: CASSLGRGLTNYGYTF

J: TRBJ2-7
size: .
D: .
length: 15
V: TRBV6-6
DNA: TGTGCCAGCAGTTACGAGCGAAAAAGCTCCTACGAGCAGTACTTC
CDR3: CASSYERKSSYEQYF

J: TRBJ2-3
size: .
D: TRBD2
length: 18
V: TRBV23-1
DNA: TGCGCCATCCAGGACAGTTTGACTAGCGGGAGGCTGGTAGATACGCAGTATTTT
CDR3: CAIQDSLTSGRLVDTQYF

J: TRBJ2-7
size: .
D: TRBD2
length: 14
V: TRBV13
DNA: TGTGCCAGCAGCCCAGGACTAGCGGATTACGAGCAGTACTTC
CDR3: CASSPGLADYEQYF

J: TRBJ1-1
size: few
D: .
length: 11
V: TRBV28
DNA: TGTGCCAGCCGGGTAGGTCCTGAAGCTTTCTTT
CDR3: CASRVGPEAFF

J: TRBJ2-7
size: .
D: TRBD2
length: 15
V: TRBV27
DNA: TGTGCCAGCAGTTTTAGCGGGAGTTGGGTATACGAGCAGTACTTC
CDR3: CASSFSGSWVYEQYF

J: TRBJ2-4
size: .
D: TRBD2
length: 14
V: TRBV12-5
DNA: TGTGCTAGTGGCTCTAGCGGAGACAAAAACATTCAGTACTTC
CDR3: CASGSSGDKNIQYF

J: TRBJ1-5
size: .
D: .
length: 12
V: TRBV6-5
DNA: TGTGCCAGCAGGAGGCCGGGACAGCCCCAGCATTTT
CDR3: CASRRPGQPQHF

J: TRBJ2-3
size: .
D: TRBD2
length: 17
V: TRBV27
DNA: TGTGCCAGCAGAGGCTCCCAAAGCGGGAGGTTGGGAGATACGCAGTATTTT
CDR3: CASRGSQSGRLGDTQYF

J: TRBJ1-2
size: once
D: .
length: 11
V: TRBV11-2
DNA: TGTGCCAGCAGCTCGATGAGACAGTCGGCCTTC
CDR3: CASSSMRQSAF

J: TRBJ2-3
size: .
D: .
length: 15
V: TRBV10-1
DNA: TGCGCCAGCAGTGCCACAGGGTCGCGCACAGATACGCAGTATTTT
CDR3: CASSATGSRTDTQYF

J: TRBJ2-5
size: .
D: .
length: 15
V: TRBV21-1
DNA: TGTGCCAGCAGCAAAGATAGGAGGGGGCAAGAGACCCAGTACTTC
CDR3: CASSKDRRGQETQYF

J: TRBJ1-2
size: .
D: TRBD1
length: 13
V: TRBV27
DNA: TGTGCCAGCAGTTGGGGGACAGGGGCAGGCTACACCTTC
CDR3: CASSWGTGAGYTF

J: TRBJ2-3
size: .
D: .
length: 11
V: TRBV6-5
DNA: TGTGCCAGCAGTAGCGGGGATACGCAGTATTTT
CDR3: CASSSGDTQYF

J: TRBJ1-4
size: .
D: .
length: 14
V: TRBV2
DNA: TGTGCCAGCAGTGAAGGGGACCGAAATGAAAAACTGTTTTTT
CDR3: CASSEGDRNEKLFF

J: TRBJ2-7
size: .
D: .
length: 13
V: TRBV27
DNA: TGTGCCAGCAGTCCTCAAGAGCCCTACGAGCAGTACTTC
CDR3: CASSPQEPYEQYF

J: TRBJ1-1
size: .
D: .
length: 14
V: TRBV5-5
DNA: TGTGCCAGCAGCTTGACAGGGTTGGGCACTGAAGCTTTCTTT
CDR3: CASSLTGLGTEAFF

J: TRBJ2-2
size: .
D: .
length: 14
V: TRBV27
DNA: TGTGCCAGCAGTTTAGGATTGAACACCGGGGAGCTGTTTTTT
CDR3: CASSLGLNTGELFF

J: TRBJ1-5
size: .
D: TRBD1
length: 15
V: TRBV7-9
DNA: TGTGCCAGCAGCCCGGGACAGGGTGGTTTTCAGCCCCAGCATTTT
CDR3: CASSPGQGGFQPQHF

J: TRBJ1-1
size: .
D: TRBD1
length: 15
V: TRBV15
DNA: TGTGCCACCAGCACTGAACAGGGGTCGAACACTGAAGCTTTCTTT
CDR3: CATSTEQGSNTEAFF

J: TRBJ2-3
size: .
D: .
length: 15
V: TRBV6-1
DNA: TGTGCCAGCAGTGGAGTCGGGAGCCATCTAGATACGCAGTATTTT
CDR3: CASSGVGSHLDTQYF

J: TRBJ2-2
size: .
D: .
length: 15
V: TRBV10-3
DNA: TGTGCCATCAGTGAGTGGGACGGGAACACCGGGGAGCTGTTTTTT
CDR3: CAISEWDGNTGELFF

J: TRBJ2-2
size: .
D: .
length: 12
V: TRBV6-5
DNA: TGTGCCAGCAGACTTCTCACCGGGGAGCTGTTTTTT
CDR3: CASRLLTGELFF

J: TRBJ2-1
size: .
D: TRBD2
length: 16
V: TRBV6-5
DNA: TGTGCCAGCAGTTACGCGGTAGCGGGGGCGGAGAATGAGCAGTTCTTC
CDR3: CASSYAVAGAENEQFF

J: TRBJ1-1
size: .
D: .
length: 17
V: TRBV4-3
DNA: TGCGCCAGCAGCCAAGATGGGGTGGGCCACGCGGGCACTGAAGCTTTCTTT
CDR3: CASSQDGVGHAGTEAFF

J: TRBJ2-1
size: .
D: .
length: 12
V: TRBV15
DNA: TGTGCCACCAGCCCTCGCTACAATGAGCAGTTCTTC
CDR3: CATSPRYNEQFF

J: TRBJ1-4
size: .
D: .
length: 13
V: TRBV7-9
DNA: TGTGCCAGCAGCTCCCGGGCGAATGAAAAACTGTTTTTT
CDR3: CASSSRANEKLFF

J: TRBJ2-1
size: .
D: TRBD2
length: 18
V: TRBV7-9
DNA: TGTGCCAGCAGCCAAAGAGGACTAGCGGGGAGCTCCTACAATGAGCAGTTCTTC
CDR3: CASSQRGLAGSSYNEQFF

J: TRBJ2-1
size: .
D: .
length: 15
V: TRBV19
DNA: TGTGCCAGTAGTATGAGGGGGGGGAACTGGAATGAGCAGTTCTTC
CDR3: CASSMRGGNWNEQFF

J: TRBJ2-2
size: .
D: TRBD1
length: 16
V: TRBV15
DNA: TGTGCCACCAGCATCTACAGGGGTCCGAACACCGGGGAGCTGTTTTTT
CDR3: CATSIYRGPNTGELFF

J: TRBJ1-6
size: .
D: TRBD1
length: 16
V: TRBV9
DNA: TGTGCCAGCAGCGGCCGGGACAGGGGGCCCGCCTCACCCCTCCACTTT
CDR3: CASSGRDRGPASPLHF